The rows below give T cell receptor beta chains drawn from one sample of a study of T cell repertoires in cytomegalovirus infection. Via MiXCR, TCRdb re-called the reads, giving one row per CDR3 protein. This table has 200,000 or so distinct CDR3 sequences, under 25% appearing once. Sequencing input: PBMCs. These receptors came from a human donor in good health (CMV status not recorded). Some clones in this sample may be carry-over from other donors' samples. The conserved cysteine and the conserved F or W are not part of the CDR3 here.

j_call v_call cdr3_aa
TRBJ2-4 TRBV19 ASSIPLAGPPGAKNIQY
TRBJ2-4 TRBV20-1 SARGMDSNKNIQY
TRBJ2-7 TRBV28 ASSLSAPYEQY
TRBJ2-3 TRBV6-8 ASSVTSGLSTDTQY
TRBJ2-3 TRBV2 ASSPGGTTDTQY
TRBJ2-1 TRBV7-9 ASMIAGGNEQF
TRBJ2-1 TRBV11-3 ASSLPRTSGSRDEQF
TRBJ2-1 TRBV7-2 ASSFSGSSYNEQF
TRBJ1-2 TRBV20-1 SARDSGGRNYGYT
TRBJ2-2 TRBV6-2/TRBV6-3 AGRRSSGELF
TRBJ1-2 TRBV6-2/TRBV6-3 ASRNYGYT
TRBJ1-5 TRBV15 ATAMADQPQH
TRBJ2-1 TRBV20-1 SARAVGREIGNEQF
TRBJ1-5 TRBV19 ASSIGGRDSSYSNQPQH
TRBJ2-1 TRBV28 ASSLGGRAIDHEQF
TRBJ2-2 TRBV5-6 ASSWDRVETGELF
TRBJ1-2 TRBV19 ASRRTAGAGVNGYT
TRBJ2-7 TRBV12-3/TRBV12-4 ASSLKLVFSDEQY
TRBJ1-3 TRBV10-3 ATRGSSGNTIY
TRBJ2-1 TRBV12-3/TRBV12-4 ASSLTPRSYNEQF
TRBJ2-3 TRBV20-1 SAGGGKYADTQY
TRBJ2-2 TRBV24-1 ATSDVGPAGVTGELF
TRBJ2-7 TRBV7-2 ASSLGPQQYYEQY
TRBJ2-7 TRBV6-5 ASSYSMAYEQY
TRBJ1-2 TRBV5-5 ASSLGRQALSYGYT
TRBJ2-1 TRBV7-3 ASTPGRSSYNEQF
TRBJ2-5 TRBV5-5 ASSSRGSGGVQETQY
TRBJ2-2 TRBV7-3 ASSLSPSGSRFPPGELF
TRBJ1-1 TRBV7-2 ASSIRGGSEAF
TRBJ2-1 TRBV7-2 ASSPLGLAGDSRF
TRBJ1-6 TRBV7-9 ASSFGQGNNSPLH
TRBJ2-1 TRBV2 ASHSYNEQF
TRBJ2-1 TRBV7-6 ASSFPGSGDEQF
TRBJ2-5 TRBV28 ASSLGGARVGQETQY
TRBJ2-1 TRBV6-2/TRBV6-3 ASSYRGTYNEQF
TRBJ1-5 TRBV28 ASSFQGSNQPQH
TRBJ1-1 TRBV7-9 ASSILADLNTEAF
TRBJ1-1 TRBV12-3/TRBV12-4 ASSSLPARTEAF
TRBJ1-5 TRBV5-1 ASSLEEFNQPQH
TRBJ2-7 TRBV7-6 ASSLEAGGFDEQY
TRBJ1-1 TRBV7-2 ASSTDRGTQAF
TRBJ2-5 TRBV7-8 ASSSGLAGEETQY
TRBJ1-2 TRBV20-1 SARDSQQGASYGYT
TRBJ2-1 TRBV12-3/TRBV12-4 ASSLKADNEQF
TRBJ2-1 TRBV20-1 SARDQTGTSGYNEQF
TRBJ2-7 TRBV7-6 ASSPGGQGSYEQY
TRBJ2-3 TRBV5-4 ASSSFRHPTDTQY
TRBJ2-3 TRBV15 ATSSAGTQLSQY
TRBJ1-5 TRBV7-2 ASSLEITARPQH
TRBJ2-1 TRBV5-5 ASSAEILGWLSYNEQF
TRBJ2-1 TRBV7-9 ASSFIARGRRGEQF
TRBJ2-2 TRBV7-9 ASSLVPVRTGELF